Listed here is a single T cell receptor beta chain. These data come from a study of blood T cell repertoires in COVID-19. Generated by immunoSEQ multiplex PCR, the TCRdb table keeps only in-frame clones and is missing some. The sample lists 35,000 to 50,000 clones; approximately 88% were seen once. Between the trimmed V and J ends, which lost 2 bases and 0 bases, there was a span of 7 bases. Per germline, CDR1 ENHRY and CDR2 SYGVKD. This CDR3 contains 14 residues. This receptor was identified in a human donor in a cohort sampled during active COVID-19. The material sequenced was peripheral blood. The chain links TRBV10-3 to TRBJ1-1; D call uncertain. The CDR3 here is CAISETEMNTEAFF. The DNA of the CDR3 is TGTGCCATCAGTGAGACAGAGATGAACACTGAAGCTTTCTTT.